This T cell receptor (beta chain) was sequenced during a study of blood T cell repertoires in COVID-19 (dated by TCRdb to 2018 to 2021). For context, the study as a whole: Samples covering the acute and convalescent phases of COVID-19 were provided by collaborators in the United States, Italy and Spain. Where HLA class I and class II types were available, the types were taken from metadata supplied by the sample provider, not from assay-based typing. Samples were obtained from the ongoing ImmuneRACE study (first 160 participants) and from over a thousand subjects provided by 6 global collaborators. A de-identified subject ID, COVID-19 status, age in years and sex were almost always included in the sample metadata. The prospective study material was composed of cDNA or gDNA derived from T cells, B-cell-depleted T cells, or PBMCs. Deeply sampled blood TCRbeta repertoires from subjects exposed to, actively infected with, or recovered from COVID-19 were included in the dataset. The repertoires were made available in a free public database intended to serve as a resource for research on the immune response to SARS-CoV-2. The paper's findings and limits, for the study overall: Clinical and demographic metadata were provided uncurated, with the amount varying by source and participant.

CDR1 and CDR2, looked up from the germline V gene, are SGHDT and YYEEEE. Clipping removes 4 bases from V and 4 bases from J, with 7 as the unmatched junction base count. Its CDR3 holds 15 amino acids, cysteine through phenylalanine. The CDR3 DNA has 45 bases and is translated from base 1. In Seattle, one collaborating source enrolled patients while the infection was active and tracked those patients longitudinally over the course of disease. The collaborating institutions used their own protocols to collect whole blood in K2EDTA tubes. For TCRbeta analysis, collaborator samples were shipped as frozen whole blood, as isolated PBMCs, or as DNA extracted from either sample type. This clone was recorded a few times. Its antigen is not yet known. Base quality data are lacking; no much larger clone is found one base away. TCRbeta CDR3 regions were amplified from genomic DNA using the immunoSEQ Assay, a bias-controlled multiplex PCR. Concerning the study's data processing: Within the assay, amplification of reference gene primers was used to estimate how many nucleated cells each sample contained. To quantify the absolute abundance of each unique TCRbeta CDR3 rearrangement, sequence reads were collapsed and filtered. For each sample, productive Simpson clonality was calculated as the square root of Simpson's diversity index over productive rearrangements. As stored in TCRdb, this immuneACCESS dataset retains in-frame rearrangements with V and J assigned. A fraction of the clones does not appear; measured against another copy, unresolved V genes explain less than half of the discrepancy, and the remainder lacks a known reason. Clone size and the V and J calls come from that table; the DNA yielded D and trimming. Across this sample there are approximately 300,000 clones, with roughly 89% seen only once. Approximately 0.98% of the sample rests with the top ten.

This receptor was taken from a woman aged 40 to 55 with COVID-19, enrolled during active disease. The receptor chain draws on TRBV5-6 and TRBJ1-2; 10 of the junction bases match TRBD1. Sequenced: peripheral blood. The CDR3 has the sequence CASSVGQGFSYGYTF. The nucleotide sequence is TGTGCCAGCAGCGTGGGACAGGGGTTCAGCTATGGCTACACCTTC.